This T cell receptor beta chain stems from a study of radiotherapy plus CTLA-4 blockade in lung cancer. At the level of the study: In less than 20% of patients, objective responses were seen; about 30% had disease control.

Trimming shortened V by 5 bases and J by 5 bases, and 25 bases separated the two germline ends. The germline V gene encodes CDR1 SGHTA and CDR2 FQGTGA. The CDR3 spans 19 residues. On this clone: Its antigen is unknown.

Patients had chemo-refractory metastatic non-small-cell lung cancer and received focal radiation plus CTLA-4 blockade that used ipilimumab. Some clones are missing from TCRdb's copy, which holds only in-frame ones; the method was immunoSEQ multiplex PCR. The data contain some 45,000 clones, about 72% of them singletons. Study-wide results and limits: Early shifts in blood T cell clones, with interferon-beta, reportedly predicted response best.

The receptor comes from a human donor with non-small cell lung cancer who had stable disease on radiotherapy plus ipilimumab. Source: peripheral blood, taken from a patient treated with radiotherapy plus ipilimumab. The gene calls are TRBV7-3 and TRBJ2-6; D not resolved. The CDR3 coding sequence is TGTGCCAGCAGCCGTGTCAGAGAACGCTTACAAAGTCGGGCCAACGTCCTGACTTTC. Translated: CASSRVRERLQSRANVLTF. The full variable domain, with the rest looked up from reference TRBV7-3 and TRBJ2-6, is GAGVSQTPSNKVTEKGKYVELRCDPISGHTALYWYRQSLGQGPEFLIYFQGTGAADDSGLPNDRFFAVRPEGSVSTLKIQRTERGDSAVYLCASSRVRERLQSRANVLTFGAGSRLTVL.